This TCR beta chain was documented in a study of blood T cell repertoires in COVID-19. Study as a whole: Samples of COVID-19 (acute and convalescent) were obtained from the United States, Italy and Spain. T cells, B-cell-depleted T cells, or PBMCs supplied cDNA or gDNA.

Sequenced by immunoSEQ multiplex PCR; TCRdb stores in-frame clones only, minus some. The sample has about 240,000 clones; 70% to 75% are singletons. Material for sequencing was peripheral blood. The sequence came from a woman aged 80 or over with acute or convalescent COVID-19.

CDR3 nucleotide sequence: TGTGCCAGCAGACGGACAGGAGGCCGCGCAGATACGCAGTATTTT. As protein: CASRRTGGRADTQYF. This rearrangement joins TRBV5-4 to TRBJ2-3; 7 bases are shared with TRBD1. Per the germline V gene, CDR1 is SGHNT and CDR2 is YYREEE (reference sequence). Trimming at V came to 5 bases and at J to 4 bases, leaving 10 bases not matched to a gene. CDR3 length equals 15 residues.